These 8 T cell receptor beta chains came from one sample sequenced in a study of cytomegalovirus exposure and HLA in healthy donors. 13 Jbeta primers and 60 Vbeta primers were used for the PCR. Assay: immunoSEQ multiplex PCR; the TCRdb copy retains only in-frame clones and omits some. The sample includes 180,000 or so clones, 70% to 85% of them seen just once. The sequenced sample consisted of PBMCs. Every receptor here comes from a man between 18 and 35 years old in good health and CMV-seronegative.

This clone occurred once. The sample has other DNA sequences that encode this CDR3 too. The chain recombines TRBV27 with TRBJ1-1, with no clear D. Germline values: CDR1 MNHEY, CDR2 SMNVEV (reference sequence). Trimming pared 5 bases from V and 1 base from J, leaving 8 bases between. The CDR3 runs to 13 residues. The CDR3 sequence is CASSLTRNTEAFF. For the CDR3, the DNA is TGTGCCAGCAGTCTGACAAGGAACACTGAAGCTTTCTTT.

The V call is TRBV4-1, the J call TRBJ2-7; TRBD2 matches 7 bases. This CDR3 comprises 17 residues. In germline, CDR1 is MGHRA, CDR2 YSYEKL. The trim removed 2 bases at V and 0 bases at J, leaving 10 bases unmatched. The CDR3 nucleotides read TGCGCCAGCAGCCAAAGTAAGGGCGGGGGAACCTCCTACGAGCAGTACTTC. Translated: CASSQSKGGGTSYEQYF.

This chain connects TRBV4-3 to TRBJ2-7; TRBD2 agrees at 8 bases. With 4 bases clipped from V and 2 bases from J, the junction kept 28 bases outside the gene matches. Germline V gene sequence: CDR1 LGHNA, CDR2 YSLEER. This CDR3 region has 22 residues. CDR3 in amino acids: CASSRQTHSSSGQSITPYEQYF. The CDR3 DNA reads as TGCGCCAGCAGCCGCCAAACTCACTCCTCTAGCGGGCAGTCGATTACACCCTACGAGCAGTACTTC.

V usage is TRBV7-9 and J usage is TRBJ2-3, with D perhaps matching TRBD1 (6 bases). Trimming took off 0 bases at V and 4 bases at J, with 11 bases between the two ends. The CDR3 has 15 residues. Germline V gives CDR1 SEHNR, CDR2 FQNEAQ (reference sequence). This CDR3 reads CASSLAGAAADTQYF. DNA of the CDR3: TGTGCCAGCAGCTTAGCGGGGGCGGCCGCAGATACGCAGTATTTT.

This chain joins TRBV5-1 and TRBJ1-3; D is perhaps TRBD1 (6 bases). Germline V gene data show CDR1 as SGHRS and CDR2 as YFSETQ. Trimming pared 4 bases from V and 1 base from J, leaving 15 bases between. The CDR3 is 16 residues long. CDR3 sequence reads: CASSREITGSGNTIYF. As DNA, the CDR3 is TGCGCCAGCAGCAGAGAGATAACAGGGTCTGGAAACACCATATATTTT.

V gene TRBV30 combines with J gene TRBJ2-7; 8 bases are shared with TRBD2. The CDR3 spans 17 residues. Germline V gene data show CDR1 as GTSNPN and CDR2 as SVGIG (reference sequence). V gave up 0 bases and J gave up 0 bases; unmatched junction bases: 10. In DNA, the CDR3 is TGTGCCTGGAGTGTCTCGGGACTAGGGGCGAGCTCCTACGAGCAGTACTTC. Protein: CAWSVSGLGASSYEQYF.

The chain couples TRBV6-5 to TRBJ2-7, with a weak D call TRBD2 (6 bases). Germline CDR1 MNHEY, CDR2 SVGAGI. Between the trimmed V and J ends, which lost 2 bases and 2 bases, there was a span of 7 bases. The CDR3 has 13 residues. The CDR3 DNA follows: TGTGCCAGCAGTTACCGACTAGCCTACGAGCAGTACTTC. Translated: CASSYRLAYEQYF.

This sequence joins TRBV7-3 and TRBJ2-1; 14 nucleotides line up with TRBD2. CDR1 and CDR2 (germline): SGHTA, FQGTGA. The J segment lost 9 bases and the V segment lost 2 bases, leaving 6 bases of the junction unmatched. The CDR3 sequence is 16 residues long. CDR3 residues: CASSLVGLAGGGEQFF. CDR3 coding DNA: TGTGCCAGCAGCTTAGTTGGACTAGCGGGGGGAGGTGAGCAGTTCTTC. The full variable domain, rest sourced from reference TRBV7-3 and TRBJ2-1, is GAGVSQTPSNKVTEKGKYVELRCDPISGHTALYWYRQSLGQGPEFLIYFQGTGAADDSGLPNDRFFAVRPEGSVSTLKIQRTERGDSAVYLCASSLVGLAGGGEQFFGPGTRLTVL.